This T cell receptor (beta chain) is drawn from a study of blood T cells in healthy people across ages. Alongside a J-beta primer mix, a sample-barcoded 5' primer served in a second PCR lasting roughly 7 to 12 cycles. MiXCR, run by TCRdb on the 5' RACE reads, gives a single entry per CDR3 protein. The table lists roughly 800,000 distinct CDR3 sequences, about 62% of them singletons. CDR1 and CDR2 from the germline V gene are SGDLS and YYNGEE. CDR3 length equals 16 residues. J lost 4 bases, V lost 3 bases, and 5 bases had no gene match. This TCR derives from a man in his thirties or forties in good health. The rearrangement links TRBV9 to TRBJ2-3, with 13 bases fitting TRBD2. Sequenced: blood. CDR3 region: CASSALGLAGADTQYF. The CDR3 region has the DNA TGTGCCAGCAGCGCCCTAGGACTAGCGGGAGCAGATACGCAGTATTTT. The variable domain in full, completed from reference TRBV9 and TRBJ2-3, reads DSGVTQTPKHLITATGQRVTLRCSPRSGDLSVYWYQQSLDQGLQFLIQYYNGEERAKGNILERFSAQQFPDLHSELNLSSLELGDSALYFCASSALGLAGADTQYFGPGTRLTVL.